This TCR beta chain appears in the sequencing data of a study of T cell repertoires in aging, cancer and after chemotherapy. On the study more broadly: Donors were grouped into six age bands spanning 30 or younger through 70 or older. Study results and limitations: Healthy donors lost TCR diversity with age mainly through richness, cancer patients through richness and evenness. Rebound thymic output was suggested by rising median generation probability during chemotherapy in each cancer cohort. Thymic emigration or peripheral T cell expansion may be impaired by lymphoid organ infiltration in hematological cancer.

TRB rearrangements spanning V, D and J were amplified using mixed TRB-A/B primers. MiXCR, applied by TCRdb to the multiplex PCR reads, yields one record per CDR3 protein. The sample yields some 5,000 distinct CDR3 sequences, 20% to 25% seen once. By sample share, this clonotype is medium-sized. Its antigen is as yet unknown. Amplification of TCR beta used genomic DNA extracted from peripheral blood. This TCR was recovered from a human donor with a blood cancer. The specimen sequenced was blood.

As DNA, the CDR3 is TGTGCCAGCAGTGAAAACCTAGGACTAAGTAACTATGGCTACACCTTC. Translated: CASSENLGLSNYGYTF. The chain employs TRBV6-1 and TRBJ1-2; D call uncertain. Germline values: CDR1 MNHNS, CDR2 SASEGT. The length of the CDR3 is 16 residues. Trimming removed 2 bases from V and 1 base from J, with 14 bases in between.